Each of the 24 T cell receptor beta chains below was sequenced from the same sample in a study of cytomegalovirus exposure and HLA in healthy donors. The PCR was carried out with 60 Vbeta primers and 13 Jbeta primers. Clones were read by immunoSEQ multiplex PCR, and TCRdb kept only the in-frame ones, dropping some. The table has 150,000 to 200,000 clones, more than 65% seen once; the top ten hold 4.5% to 5%. The specimen sequenced was PBMCs. The origin of the receptors is a man between 18 and 29 years old in good health and CMV-seropositive.

V is TRBV6-1 and J is TRBJ1-5; 8 bases map to TRBD1. This CDR3 is built from 15 residues. Trimming cost V 6 bases and J 0 bases; bases outside gene matches: 4. Germline loops: CDR1 MNHNS, CDR2 SASEGT. In DNA form, the CDR3 reads TGTGCCAGCAGCCCGGACAGGGTTAGCAATCAGCCCCAGCATTTT. It translates to CASSPDRVSNQPQHF.

A single count supports this clone. The gene calls are TRBV30 and TRBJ1-1; weak D call: TRBD1 (6 bases). This CDR3 comprises 12 residues. Germline assignment: CDR1 GTSNPN and CDR2 SVGIG (reference sequence). The V gene lost 1 base and the J gene lost 8 bases, with 11 bases spanning the gap. The CDR3 DNA sequence: TGTGCCTGGAGTGGCTCGGACAGAGAAGCTTTCTTT. Encoded protein: CAWSGSDREAFF.

This sequence joins TRBV10-3 and TRBJ1-3, with D possibly matching TRBD1 (5 bases). V shed 7 bases and J shed 1 base, with 17 bases lying between them. Germline V gene data show CDR1 as ENHRY and CDR2 as SYGVKD. CDR3 length: 16 residues. The CDR3 is CAITPVGAVSGNTIYF. CDR3 nucleotides: TGTGCCATCACTCCCGTAGGGGCCGTATCTGGAAACACCATATATTTT.

The J gene is TRBJ2-5, the V gene TRBV10-1; 7 nucleotides line up with TRBD2. CDR1 is WNHNN, CDR2 SYGVQD, per germline (reference sequence). The CDR3 length is 15 residues. The ends lost 2 bases at V and 5 bases at J; junction bases unmatched: 8. This chain's CDR3 is CASSEGGESMETQYF. DNA for the CDR3: TGCGCCAGCAGTGAGGGGGGGGAATCAATGGAGACCCAGTACTTC.

The rearrangement joins TRBV5-1 to TRBJ2-3, with D maybe TRBD1 (5 bases). The V end lost 9 bases, the J end lost 1 base, and 12 bases lay between the germline ends. The CDR3 is 13 amino acids. CDR1 is SGHRS, CDR2 YFSETQ, per germline. The CDR3 DNA follows: TGCGCCACCCAGGGCCAGGGCACAGATACGCAGTATTTT. This sequence encodes CATQGQGTDTQYF. The variable domain in full, with the rest retrieved from reference TRBV5-1 and TRBJ2-3, is KAGVTQTPRYLIKTRGQQVTLSCSPISGHRSVSWYQQTPGQGLQFLFEYFSETQRNKGNFPGRFSGRQFSNSRSEMNVSTLELGDSALYLCATQGQGTDTQYFGPGTRLTVL.

This clone was counted a few times. V gene TRBV4-1 combines with J gene TRBJ1-1, with 8 bases aligning to TRBD1. Germline loops: CDR1 MGHRA, CDR2 YSYEKL. The CDR3 consists of 14 residues. After removal of 7 bases from V and 1 base from J, the junction contained 5 bases not matched to a gene. The CDR3: CASTLGQGNTEAFF. CDR3 bases: TGCGCCAGCACCCTAGGACAGGGGAACACTGAAGCTTTCTTT.

V is TRBV28 and J is TRBJ1-6; 7 bases match TRBD1. The CDR3 has 17 residues. The ends lost 3 bases at V and 0 bases at J; junction bases unmatched: 5. Germline V lookup: CDR1 MDHEN, CDR2 SYDVKM. The CDR3 DNA is TGTGCCAGCAGTTTCGACAGGGCTACCTCCTATAATTCACCCCTCCACTTT. Protein product: CASSFDRATSYNSPLHF.

The chain couples TRBV4-1 to TRBJ1-1; TRBD1 matches 10 bases. After removal of 0 bases from V and 3 bases from J, the junction contained 4 bases not matched to a gene. Germline loops: CDR1 MGHRA, CDR2 YSYEKL. The CDR3 is 16 residues long. The DNA for the CDR3 is TGCGCCAGCAGCCAAGATCCAGGACAGGGGGACACTGAAGCTTTCTTT. This sequence encodes CASSQDPGQGDTEAFF.

This clone was counted between two and nine times. V gene TRBV6-5 combines with J gene TRBJ1-1; 8 bases map to TRBD1. Germline trimming cut 0 bases from V and 1 base from J; bases unmatched to any gene: 1. This CDR3 comprises 15 residues. CDR1 is MNHEY and CDR2 is SVGAGI in the germline V gene. CDR3 sequence (DNA): TGTGCCAGCAGTTACTCGACAGGGGAGAACACTGAAGCTTTCTTT. This codes for CASSYSTGENTEAFF.

V is TRBV6-5 and J is TRBJ2-1, with a weak D call TRBD1 (6 bases). The CDR3 covers 14 residues. Trimming took off 5 bases at V and 2 bases at J, with 10 bases between the two ends. The germline CDR1 and CDR2 sequences are MNHEY and SVGAGI. CDR3 bases: TGTGCCAGCAGTACACAGGGTCCCTACAATGAGCAGTTCTTC. Translating gives CASSTQGPYNEQFF.

The V and J genes are TRBV7-9 and TRBJ2-3; D is possibly TRBD2 (6 bases). The germline CDR1 and CDR2 sequences are SEHNR and FQNEAQ (reference sequence). The CDR3 covers 15 residues. V lost 5 bases, J lost 1 base, and 13 bases lay in between. In DNA, the CDR3 is TGTGCCAGCAGCCGAGACGGGGGACGCACAGATACGCAGTATTTT. This translates into CASSRDGGRTDTQYF.

The chain has TRBV6-5 and TRBJ2-7, with 14 nucleotides matching TRBD2. Germline assignment: CDR1 MNHEY and CDR2 SVGAGI. This CDR3 spans 14 amino acids. With 5 bases clipped from V and 9 bases from J, the junction kept 6 bases outside the gene matches. CDR3 amino acids: CASSTGTSGGTQYV. CDR3 DNA: TGTGCCAGCAGTACCGGGACTAGCGGGGGTACGCAGTACGTC.

This clone appeared a few times. This sequence joins TRBV7-9 and TRBJ1-1, with a possible D match to TRBD1 (5 bases). This CDR3 comprises 13 residues. The V and J ends lost 6 bases and 11 bases respectively, with 19 bases between them. Germline V gives CDR1 SEHNR, CDR2 FQNEAQ (reference sequence). The CDR3: CASSYGGERLAFF. CDR3 DNA sequence: TGTGCCAGCAGTTACGGGGGGGAGAGGTTGGCTTTCTTT.

The chain combines TRBV30 with TRBJ1-1; D is unclear. Trimming removed 5 bases from V and 0 bases from J, with 10 bases in between. Germline V gene data show CDR1 as GTSNPN and CDR2 as SVGIG (reference sequence). The CDR3 loop spans 13 amino acids. CDR3 in DNA: TGTGCCTGGCAACCCAGGTTGAACACTGAAGCTTTCTTT. It translates to CAWQPRLNTEAFF.

This clone was seen more than once but under ten times. The chain carries TRBV30 and TRBJ1-2, with 7 bases lining up with TRBD1. This CDR3 contains 13 residues. With 4 bases clipped from V and 8 bases from J, the junction kept 10 bases outside the gene matches. CDR1 and CDR2 from the germline V gene are GTSNPN and SVGIG (reference sequence). CDR3 in DNA: TGTGCCTGGACCCGGGACAGCCTTTCGGGCTACACCTTC. It encodes CAWTRDSLSGYTF.

The rearrangement links TRBV2 to TRBJ1-3; possible D gene TRBD1, 6 bases. Germline CDR1 reads SNHLY; CDR2 reads FYNNEI. The CDR3 sequence is 15 residues long. Trimming cost V 5 bases and J 0 bases, with 11 bases left between them. The CDR3 region is CASSPTGSSGNTIYF. CDR3 sequence (DNA): TGTGCCAGCAGTCCTACAGGGAGCTCTGGAAACACCATATATTTT.

The genes are TRBV7-8 and TRBJ2-7; D possibly corresponds to TRBD1 (6 bases). The CDR3 length is 15 residues. From germline, CDR1 is SGHVS and CDR2 FQNEAQ. V was cut by 4 bases and J by 4 bases, with 17 bases left in between. The CDR3 protein is CASSSQQGRGYEQYV. The CDR3 nucleotides read TGTGCCAGCAGCTCCCAACAGGGAAGAGGGTACGAGCAGTACGTC.

The rearrangement uses TRBV7-8 and TRBJ2-3, with 12 nucleotides matching TRBD2. Germline CDR1 is SGHVS and CDR2 is FQNEAQ. The CDR3 spans 17 residues. The V and J ends lost 6 bases and 2 bases, in that order; junction bases with no gene match: 9. The CDR3 spells CASSSSGRALPTDTQYF. For the CDR3, the DNA is TGTGCCAGCAGTTCTAGCGGGAGGGCCCTTCCCACAGATACGCAGTATTTT.

The V and J genes are TRBV27 and TRBJ1-4; no firm D call. Germline CDR1 MNHEY, CDR2 SMNVEV (reference sequence). CDR3 length: 15 residues. Trimming removed 2 bases from V and 2 bases from J, with 9 bases in between. As DNA, the CDR3 is TGTGCCAGCAGTTTAATGGCAGATACTAATGAAAAACTGTTTTTT. It codes for CASSLMADTNEKLFF.

This clone has only a few counts. The chain joins TRBV30 to TRBJ1-1; unclear D gene. Germline loops: CDR1 GTSNPN, CDR2 SVGIG (reference sequence). The CDR3 totals 15 residues. Trimming left V 0 bases short and J 1 base short, with 12 bases between. This CDR3 reads CAWSVLPAANTEAFF. CDR3 in DNA: TGTGCCTGGAGTGTACTACCGGCCGCGAACACTGAAGCTTTCTTT.

The chain is built from TRBV30 and TRBJ2-1, with TRBD2 matching over 7 bases. The CDR3 totals 18 residues. Germline V gene data show CDR1 as GTSNPN and CDR2 as SVGIG (reference sequence). V lost 5 bases, J lost 0 bases, and 16 bases stayed unmatched. CDR3 nucleotide sequence: TGTGCCTGGTGGGGGAGTAGCGGGCGCTCCAGCTCCTACAATGAGCAGTTCTTC. It translates to CAWWGSSGRSSSYNEQFF.

J is TRBJ1-1 and V is TRBV2; tentatively, D is TRBD1 (6 bases). The V end was cut by 6 bases, the J end by 0 bases, with 14 bases between. The CDR3 has 15 residues. Germline CDR1 SNHLY, CDR2 FYNNEI. Here the CDR3 DNA reads TGTGCCAGCAGAGAGGGGAAGGGGGTGAACACTGAAGCTTTCTTT. Its protein is CASREGKGVNTEAFF.

The chain couples TRBV11-2 to TRBJ2-7; D gene unclear. The CDR3 is 14 amino acids. V shed 5 bases and J shed 7 bases, with 18 bases lying between them. Looked up from germline, CDR1 is SGHAT and CDR2 is FQNNGV. CDR3 residues: CASSQRTGAGEQYV. DNA for the CDR3: TGTGCCAGCAGCCAAAGGACCGGCGCCGGGGAGCAGTACGTC.

The V and J genes are TRBV5-1 and TRBJ1-2; TRBD1 might be the D (6 bases). Trimming removed 0 bases from V and 7 bases from J, with 16 bases in between. The CDR3 is 15 residues long. Germline assignment: CDR1 SGHRS and CDR2 YFSETQ. CDR3 DNA: TGCGCCAGCAGCTTGGAAGGGACATCAGGCTCTGGCTACACCTTC. It encodes CASSLEGTSGSGYTF.